Below are 11 T cell receptor beta chains sequenced from a single sample in a study of blood T cell repertoires in COVID-19. The data were produced by immunoSEQ multiplex PCR, yet TCRdb's version contains in-frame clones alone and is incomplete. The repertoire has about 81,000 clones, roughly 89% of them found once; the top ten carry under 2%. Sequenced sample: peripheral blood. The receptors stem from a woman in her forties or fifties in a cohort sampled during active COVID-19.

V is TRBV6-5 and J is TRBJ2-5, with D maybe TRBD2 (6 bases). The CDR3 extends over 12 amino acids. Between the trimmed V and J ends, which lost 6 bases and 5 bases, there was a span of 10 bases. Germline CDR1 and CDR2: MNHEY and SVGAGI. The CDR3 DNA sequence: TGTGCCAGCAGCCGGGGGTGGGAGACCCAGTACTTC. Protein product: CASSRGWETQYF.

A single count supports this clone. The V gene is TRBV7-2, the J gene TRBJ2-5, with TRBD1 matching 7 bases. CDR1 and CDR2 (germline): SGHTA, FQGNSA. The junction had 6 bases not matched to a gene; V was cut back by 1 base and J by 4 bases. The CDR3 is made up of 15 amino acids. In DNA, the CDR3 is TGTGCCAGCAGCTTAGAGGGCAGGGGGTTAGAGACCCAGTACTTC. The encoded protein is CASSLEGRGLETQYF. Variable domain in full (rest from reference TRBV7-2 and TRBJ2-5): GAGVSQSPSNKVTEKGKDVELRCDPISGHTALYWYRQSLGQGLEFLIYFQGNSAPDKSGLPSDRFSAERTGGSVSTLTIQRTQQEDSAVYLCASSLEGRGLETQYFGPGTRLLVL.

The chain is built from TRBV5-8 and TRBJ2-5; TRBD2 is a possible D gene (7 bases). Germline CDR1 reads SGHTS; CDR2 reads YDEGEE. The CDR3 is 17 amino acids. Trimming pared 2 bases from V and 0 bases from J, leaving 17 bases between. CDR3 sequence: CASSLRGAYRYQETQYF. CDR3 in DNA: TGTGCCAGCAGCTTACGGGGGGCTTATCGGTACCAAGAGACCCAGTACTTC.

The chain links TRBV24-1 to TRBJ2-1; 10 nucleotides match TRBD1. From germline, CDR1 is KGHDR and CDR2 SFDVKD. With V trimmed by 3 bases and J by 7 bases, 11 bases remained unmatched. The CDR3 is 17 residues long. The CDR3 DNA reads TGTGCCACCAGTGATGGAGACCGGGACAGGGGTCCAAATGAGCAGTTCTTC. Protein sequence: CATSDGDRDRGPNEQFF.

The rearrangement uses TRBV27 and TRBJ1-2; possibly TRBD1 for D (5 bases). The CDR3 contains 11 residues. The V and J ends lost 8 bases and 4 bases respectively, with 8 bases between them. Germline-derived CDR1 and CDR2 are MNHEY and SMNVEV (reference sequence). The CDR3 loop reads CASGRAYGYTF. In DNA form, the CDR3 reads TGTGCCAGCGGCAGGGCCTATGGCTACACCTTC.

The chain is built from TRBV10-3 and TRBJ2-2; D possibly corresponds to TRBD1 (5 bases). CDR1 and CDR2 (germline): ENHRY, SYGVKD. This CDR3 is 15 amino acids long. The V end lost 3 bases, the J end lost 3 bases, and 11 bases lay between the germline ends. CDR3 coding DNA: TGTGCCATCAGTGACTCCGACAGAGACACCGGGGAGCTGTTTTTT. The encoded protein is CAISDSDRDTGELFF.

V and J are TRBV29-1 and TRBJ2-7; D unresolved. This CDR3 has 13 residues. Germline assignment: CDR1 SQVTM and CDR2 ANQGSEA. Trimming took 3 bases from V and 6 from J, leaving 15 bases between them. In DNA, the CDR3 is TGCAGCGTTGAGAGCCGACGACTGGGCGAGCAGTACTTC. Amino acid sequence: CSVESRRLGEQYF.

The rearrangement links TRBV2 to TRBJ2-3; D is ambiguous. V lost 10 bases and J lost 3, with 14 bases in between. The CDR3 extends over 13 amino acids. Germline V gene data show CDR1 as SNHLY and CDR2 as FYNNEI. This CDR3 is CATMVRRTDTQYF. In nucleotides, the CDR3 is TGTGCCACTATGGTAAGGCGGACAGATACGCAGTATTTT.

The V and J genes are TRBV27 and TRBJ1-3; D possibly corresponds to TRBD1 (5 bases). The CDR3 covers 13 residues. Trimming left V 5 bases short and J 4 bases short, with 9 bases between. Germline assignment: CDR1 MNHEY and CDR2 SMNVEV (reference sequence). The CDR3 reads CASSAGLGNTIYF. The DNA of the CDR3 is TGTGCCAGCAGTGCAGGGCTCGGAAACACCATATATTTT.

J is TRBJ1-5 and V is TRBV6-5; 7 positions agree with TRBD1. The CDR3 contains 15 residues. Germline-derived CDR1 and CDR2 are MNHEY and SVGAGI. Trimming at V came to 8 bases and at J to 0 bases, leaving 7 bases not matched to a gene. CDR3 DNA sequence: TGTGCCAGCTTAGGGACAGCTTTTAGCAATCAGCCCCAGCATTTT. Translating it yields CASLGTAFSNQPQHF.

This clone was counted a few times. The J gene is TRBJ2-7, the V gene TRBV2, with D perhaps TRBD2 (6 bases). The CDR3 has 14 residues. The ends were cut back, 3 bases at V and 3 bases at J, with 12 bases in the middle. Germline loops: CDR1 SNHLY, CDR2 FYNNEI. The CDR3 bases are TGTGCCAGCAGTGAGAGACTAGGCTACTACGAGCAGTACTTC. Translation: CASSERLGYYEQYF.